The TCR beta chain under discussion was sequenced for a study of T cell changes during pregnancy in multiple sclerosis. Libraries were prepared by immunoSEQ multiplex PCR; TCRdb keeps only in-frame clonotypes and omits some of them. Here the sample spans around 56,000 clones, approximately 91% being singletons. Germline V gene sequence: CDR1 MRHNA, CDR2 SNTAGT. The CDR3 spans 15 residues. Trimming removed 1 base from V and 1 base from J, with 8 bases in between. This specimen consisted of CD4+ T cells from peripheral blood mononuclear cells, obtained in the third trimester of pregnancy. The rearrangement joins TRBV6-4 to TRBJ2-1; possible D gene TRBD1, 6 bases. This receptor was identified in a female donor with multiple sclerosis, enrolled in a pregnancy study. CDR3 region: CASSDWDKSYNEQFF. The CDR3 DNA follows: TGTGCCAGCAGTGACTGGGACAAGTCCTACAATGAGCAGTTCTTC.